This TCR beta chain was recovered during a study of breast tumors, draining lymph nodes, adjacent tissues. J gave up 8 bases and V 0 bases, and 5 bases lay outside the gene matches. Germline CDR1 and CDR2: SGHRS and YFSETQ. This CDR3 region has 14 residues. Study-level findings and limits: Luminal-like breast cancer showed significantly higher tumor–nontumor repertoire similarity than basal-like. Tumor TCR diversity was below lymph nodes but above nontumor tissue.

This clonotype was recorded at least ten times. Its specificity is not known. TCRdb processed the multiplex PCR reads anew with MiXCR; each CDR3 protein has one entry. Among around 50,000 distinct CDR3 sequences listed, about 23% were seen once. Sequenced: breast tumor tissue. V is TRBV5-1 and J is TRBJ1-2; 9 bases agree with TRBD1. This receptor was obtained from a female donor with breast cancer. Some clones in this sample may be carry-over from other donors' samples. CDR3 amino acids: CASSLGDRAGGYTF. CDR3 nucleotides: TGCGCCAGCAGCTTGGGGGACAGGGCAGGCGGCTACACCTTC.